These T cell receptor beta chains were read from a single sample in a study of long-term antiretroviral therapy in people with HIV. Clones were read by immunoSEQ multiplex PCR, and TCRdb kept only the in-frame ones, dropping some. Among more than 30,000 clones listed, about four fifths were seen once. The specimen was unsorted PBMCs, collected 0.4 years before starting antiretroviral therapy. The receptors were sampled from a man between 18 and 35 years old with HIV. CDR3s include the opening cysteine and the closing phenylalanine or tryptophan. A D gene is named only where the DNA matches it firmly. Rows may omit the clone size; those that give it use once, few, many or a size class.

size: .
J: TRBJ2-1
V: TRBV4-2
D: TRBD2
CDR3: CASSRAGLIAGGTTTNEQFF
DNA: TGTGCCAGCAGCCGGGCCGGCTTGATAGCGGGAGGCACTACCACTAATGAGCAGTTCTTC

size: .
J: TRBJ1-1
V: TRBV27
D: .
CDR3: CASSFAGDMNTEAFF
DNA: TGTGCCAGCAGTTTCGCGGGAGACATGAACACTGAAGCTTTCTTT

size: .
J: TRBJ1-1
V: TRBV5-1
D: .
CDR3: CASSLGSLNTEAFF
DNA: TGCGCCAGCAGCTTGGGCAGCTTGAACACTGAAGCTTTCTTT

size: .
J: TRBJ2-7
V: TRBV6-1
D: .
CDR3: CASRMKGVWVEQYF
DNA: TGTGCCAGCAGAATGAAAGGGGTGTGGGTCGAGCAGTACTTC

size: .
J: TRBJ2-7
V: TRBV5-6
D: TRBD2
CDR3: CASSSSGRREQYF
DNA: TGTGCCAGCAGCTCTAGCGGGAGAAGGGAGCAGTACTTC

size: .
J: TRBJ2-3
V: TRBV7-2
D: .
CDR3: CASSFGGSTDTQYF
DNA: TGTGCCAGCAGCTTTGGCGGGAGCACAGATACGCAGTATTTT

size: .
J: TRBJ2-7
V: TRBV21-1
D: .
CDR3: CASSKVGPGQKHYEQYF
DNA: TGTGCCAGCAGCAAAGTTGGACCGGGACAGAAACACTACGAGCAGTACTTC

size: .
J: TRBJ2-1
V: TRBV11-3
D: .
CDR3: CASSQDPSGYNEQFF
DNA: TGTGCCAGCAGCCAAGACCCCTCCGGCTACAATGAGCAGTTCTTC

size: .
J: TRBJ1-4
V: TRBV6-5
D: .
CDR3: CASSYSGTGEKLFF
DNA: TGTGCCAGCAGTTACTCCGGCACAGGGGAAAAACTGTTTTTT

size: .
J: TRBJ2-7
V: TRBV6-6
D: .
CDR3: CASSYTSLSSYEQYF
DNA: TGTGCCAGCAGTTACACTAGCTTGAGCTCCTACGAGCAGTACTTC

size: .
J: TRBJ2-6
V: TRBV9
D: .
CDR3: CASSPPEGSHVLTF
DNA: TGTGCCAGCAGCCCTCCTGAGGGAAGCCACGTCCTGACTTTC

size: .
J: TRBJ2-1
V: TRBV4-2
D: .
CDR3: CASSQDRLGLYNEQFF
DNA: TGTGCCAGCAGCCAAGACCGACTAGGACTCTACAATGAGCAGTTCTTC

size: few
J: TRBJ1-1
V: TRBV4-2
D: .
CDR3: CASSHLDTEAFF
DNA: TGTGCCAGCAGCCATCTCGACACTGAAGCTTTCTTT

size: .
J: TRBJ1-5
V: TRBV7-2
D: .
CDR3: CASSLAPGQGNQPQHF
DNA: TGTGCCAGCAGCTTAGCGCCTGGGCAGGGGAATCAGCCCCAGCATTTT

size: .
J: TRBJ2-7
V: TRBV27
D: .
CDR3: CASSLRAFDPYEQYF
DNA: TGTGCCAGCAGTTTGAGGGCGTTCGACCCCTACGAGCAGTACTTC

size: .
J: TRBJ2-1
V: TRBV15
D: .
CDR3: CATSSDPGREQFF
DNA: TGTGCCACCAGCAGTGACCCTGGGAGGGAGCAGTTCTTC

size: .
J: TRBJ1-2
V: TRBV2
D: .
CDR3: CASSVEVNYGYTF
DNA: TGTGCCAGCAGTGTTGAGGTTAACTATGGCTACACCTTC

size: .
J: TRBJ2-1
V: TRBV5-1
D: TRBD1
CDR3: CASSLPLRGPGYNEQFF
DNA: TGCGCCAGCAGCTTACCCCTAAGGGGGCCCGGTTACAATGAGCAGTTCTTC

size: .
J: TRBJ2-1
V: TRBV9
D: .
CDR3: CASSVVGGVDNEQFF
DNA: TGTGCCAGCAGCGTAGTCGGAGGCGTGGACAATGAGCAGTTCTTC

size: .
J: TRBJ1-2
V: TRBV9
D: TRBD1
CDR3: CASSLTGAPYGYTF
DNA: TGTGCCAGCAGTTTGACAGGGGCCCCCTATGGCTACACCTTC

size: .
J: TRBJ2-3
V: TRBV28
D: .
CDR3: CASSLGRGQTTDTQYF
DNA: TGTGCCAGCAGTTTAGGGCGAGGCCAAACTACAGATACGCAGTATTTT

size: few
J: TRBJ1-2
V: TRBV4-2
D: TRBD1
CDR3: CASRPNSGGYGYTF
DNA: TGTGCCAGCAGACCGAACTCAGGGGGCTATGGCTACACCTTC

size: .
J: TRBJ2-7
V: TRBV11-1
D: .
CDR3: CASSLGGGLYEQYF
DNA: TGTGCCAGCAGCTTAGGTGGGGGCCTCTACGAGCAGTACTTC

size: few
J: TRBJ1-5
V: TRBV19
D: .
CDR3: CASSGTLQPQHF
DNA: TGTGCCAGTAGTGGGACGTTGCAGCCCCAGCATTTT

size: once
J: TRBJ2-5
V: TRBV28
D: .
CDR3: CASRGGGLETQYF
DNA: TGTGCCAGCCGAGGGGGAGGCCTAGAGACCCAGTACTTC

size: .
J: TRBJ2-3
V: TRBV6-4
D: .
CDR3: CASQYNTQYF
DNA: TGTGCCAGCCAATATAATACGCAGTATTTT

size: .
J: TRBJ2-7
V: TRBV7-2
D: .
CDR3: CASSSGAQYEQYF
DNA: TGTGCCAGCAGCTCCGGGGCCCAGTACGAGCAGTACTTC

size: .
J: TRBJ2-7
V: TRBV6-6
D: .
CDR3: CASSPTRGISYEQYF
DNA: TGTGCCAGCAGTCCCACCCGGGGGATCTCCTACGAGCAGTACTTC

size: .
J: TRBJ1-2
V: TRBV28
D: TRBD1
CDR3: CASSESGTGGLFYGYTF
DNA: TGTGCCAGCAGTGAATCCGGGACAGGGGGGCTGTTCTATGGCTACACCTTC

size: .
J: TRBJ1-6
V: TRBV27
D: .
CDR3: CASSFGGWAVDSPLHF
DNA: TGTGCCAGCAGTTTCGGCGGCTGGGCGGTTGATTCACCCCTCCACTTT

size: .
J: TRBJ1-4
V: TRBV4-1
D: .
CDR3: CASSQVHEKLFF
DNA: TGCGCCAGCAGCCAAGTTCATGAAAAACTGTTTTTT

size: once
J: TRBJ2-5
V: TRBV6-6
D: TRBD2
CDR3: CASSYSGSGRLETQYF
DNA: TGTGCCAGCAGTTACTCGGGGAGCGGGAGGCTCGAGACCCAGTACTTC

size: .
J: TRBJ1-1
V: TRBV19
D: .
CDR3: CASSGQLNTEAFF
DNA: TGTGCCAGTAGTGGACAGCTGAACACTGAAGCTTTCTTT

size: few
J: TRBJ2-7
V: TRBV4-1
D: .
CDR3: CASSLYRDLDGEQYF
DNA: TGCGCCAGCAGCCTTTACCGGGACCTCGATGGGGAGCAGTACTTC

size: .
J: TRBJ2-1
V: TRBV6-6
D: .
CDR3: CASSTDSYNEQFF
DNA: TGTGCCAGCAGTACCGACTCCTACAATGAGCAGTTCTTC

size: .
J: TRBJ1-2
V: TRBV11-2
D: .
CDR3: CASSLGVRGDYGYTF
DNA: TGTGCCAGCAGCTTAGGAGTGAGGGGAGACTATGGCTACACCTTC

size: .
J: TRBJ2-6
V: TRBV6-5
D: .
CDR3: CASSAPGANVLTF
DNA: TGTGCCAGCTCCGCGCCTGGGGCCAACGTCCTGACTTTC

size: .
J: TRBJ2-2
V: TRBV7-8
D: .
CDR3: CASSLLGGTGELFF
DNA: TGTGCCAGCAGCTTATTAGGGGGCACCGGGGAGCTGTTTTTT

size: .
J: TRBJ1-1
V: TRBV19
D: .
CDR3: CASSLALRGTEAFF
DNA: TGTGCCAGTAGTCTCGCCCTGAGGGGCACTGAAGCTTTCTTT

size: .
J: TRBJ2-3
V: TRBV10-3
D: TRBD2
CDR3: CALGRGGALDTQYF
DNA: TGTGCCCTCGGACGCGGGGGGGCTCTAGATACGCAGTATTTT

size: .
J: TRBJ2-7
V: TRBV5-3
D: TRBD2
CDR3: CARSLKPGGDKTSYEQYF
DNA: TGTGCCAGAAGCTTGAAACCCGGGGGGGACAAGACCTCCTACGAGCAGTACTTC

size: .
J: TRBJ2-1
V: TRBV30
D: TRBD2
CDR3: CAGIRGAGVSNEQFF
DNA: TGTGCCGGGATCCGCGGAGCGGGAGTTTCCAATGAGCAGTTCTTC

size: .
J: TRBJ1-1
V: TRBV5-6
D: .
CDR3: CASSFRGGAEAFF
DNA: TGTGCCAGCAGCTTTCGTGGGGGGGCTGAAGCTTTCTTT

size: .
J: TRBJ2-1
V: TRBV4-3
D: .
CDR3: CASSQDLGDNEQFF
DNA: TGCGCCAGCAGCCAAGATCTAGGTGACAATGAGCAGTTCTTC

size: few
J: TRBJ1-5
V: TRBV25-1
D: .
CDR3: CASSVTGPNQPQHF
DNA: TGTGCCAGCAGTGTGACGGGACCCAATCAGCCCCAGCATTTT

size: .
J: TRBJ1-1
V: TRBV27
D: .
CDR3: CASSSLGTVNTEAFF
DNA: TGTGCCAGCAGCTCCCTCGGGACTGTGAACACTGAAGCTTTCTTT

size: .
J: TRBJ2-3
V: TRBV29-1
D: .
CDR3: CSVEDRAAWDDTQYF
DNA: TGCAGCGTTGAAGATAGGGCAGCCTGGGACGATACGCAGTATTTT

size: .
J: TRBJ2-5
V: TRBV6-5
D: .
CDR3: CASSSIAARGTQYF
DNA: TGTGCCAGCAGTTCAATAGCGGCCCGGGGGACCCAGTACTTC

size: once
J: TRBJ2-1
V: TRBV7-8
D: .
CDR3: CASSLGPGGLPEQFF
DNA: TGTGCCAGCAGCTTAGGACCCGGGGGCCTCCCTGAGCAGTTCTTC

size: .
J: TRBJ1-3
V: TRBV7-9
D: .
CDR3: CASSLSGNTIYF
DNA: TGTGCCAGCAGCTTATCCGGAAACACCATATATTTT

size: .
J: TRBJ1-1
V: TRBV9
D: TRBD1
CDR3: CASSPGQGAEAFF
DNA: TGTGCCAGCAGCCCCGGACAGGGCGCTGAAGCTTTCTTT

size: .
J: TRBJ1-5
V: TRBV28
D: .
CDR3: CASRDRNQPQHF
DNA: TGTGCCAGCAGAGATCGCAATCAGCCCCAGCATTTT

size: medium-sized
J: TRBJ1-2
V: TRBV30
D: .
CDR3: CAWSDTVPSYGYTF
DNA: TGTGCCTGGAGTGATACAGTTCCGAGCTATGGCTACACCTTC

size: .
J: TRBJ2-1
V: TRBV2
D: TRBD2
CDR3: CASSSGGLDEQFF
DNA: TGTGCCAGCTCTAGCGGGGGGCTGGATGAGCAGTTCTTC

size: once
J: TRBJ2-7
V: TRBV2
D: TRBD1
CDR3: CASRDPGQINYEQYF
DNA: TGTGCCAGCAGGGACCCGGGACAGATAAACTACGAGCAGTACTTC

size: .
J: TRBJ2-5
V: TRBV7-8
D: .
CDR3: CASSLARRQETQYF
DNA: TGTGCCAGCAGCTTAGCCCGGCGGCAAGAGACCCAGTACTTC